This passage covers 22 T cell receptor beta chains from one sample sequenced in a study of Tregs in tolerant kidney transplant recipients. The assay was immunoSEQ multiplex PCR, and TCRdb's table has in-frame clones only and misses some. This sample has about 240,000 clones; 65% to 85% occur once, and the top ten carry around 0.61%. The sample was CD4+ T cells from blood. The receptors shown here come from a human donor in good health.

The CDR3 is CASSIFNSGQETQYF. The CDR3 bases are TGTGCCAGTAGTATTTTCAATTCAGGGCAAGAGACCCAGTACTTC. The chain is built from TRBV19 and TRBJ2-5; D possibly corresponds to TRBD1 (5 bases). V lost 3 bases and J lost 2, with 13 bases in between. Germline CDR1 reads LNHDA; CDR2 reads SQIVND (reference sequence). The CDR3 loop spans 15 amino acids.

This chain uses TRBV9 with TRBJ2-7; 13 nucleotides match TRBD2. Germline lookup yields CDR1 SGDLS and CDR2 YYNGEE. The CDR3 extends over 14 amino acids. Unmatched junction bases numbered 4, after V lost 4 bases and J lost 6 bases. CDR3 protein: CASSPGLAGFEQYF. CDR3 DNA sequence: TGTGCCAGCAGCCCGGGACTAGCGGGGTTCGAGCAGTACTTC.

CDR3 protein: CASSQDGQGASGNQPQHF. In nucleotides, the CDR3 is TGCGCCAGCAGCCAAGATGGGCAGGGGGCGTCTGGCAATCAGCCCCAGCATTTT. V is TRBV4-1 and J is TRBJ1-5, with 8 bases identical to TRBD1. J gave up 2 bases and V 0 bases, and 9 bases lay outside the gene matches. Germline CDR1 and CDR2: MGHRA and YSYEKL. This CDR3 is 18 amino acids long.

J is TRBJ1-4 and V is TRBV5-1; the D is unclear. CDR3 length: 14 amino acids. V lost 3 bases to trimming and J lost 8 bases, with 14 bases between them. Germline CDR1 SGHRS, CDR2 YFSETQ. CDR3 sequence: CASSSPTRAEKLFF. DNA for the CDR3: TGCGCCAGCAGCTCCCCGACCCGAGCGGAAAAACTGTTTTTT. The full variable domain, rest sourced from reference TRBV5-1 and TRBJ1-4, is KAGVTQTPRYLIKTRGQQVTLSCSPISGHRSVSWYQQTPGQGLQFLFEYFSETQRNKGNFPGRFSGRQFSNSRSEMNVSTLELGDSALYLCASSSPTRAEKLFFGSGTQLSVL.

V is TRBV30 and J is TRBJ1-5; no firm D call. Trimming stripped 0 bases from V and 6 bases from J, with 12 bases between. Per the germline V gene, CDR1 is GTSNPN and CDR2 is SVGIG (reference sequence). The length of the CDR3 is 14 residues. The CDR3 loop is CAWSVGGFRQPQHF. The CDR3, as DNA: TGTGCCTGGAGTGTAGGAGGGTTCCGTCAGCCCCAGCATTTT.

This clone was seen a few times. This chain joins TRBV7-8 and TRBJ1-1; D not resolved. The CDR3 has 15 amino acids. Germline CDR1 SGHVS, CDR2 FQNEAQ. Trimming pared 1 base from V and 0 bases from J, leaving 9 bases between. CDR3 amino acids: CASSLGAYMNTEAFF. In nucleotides, the CDR3 is TGTGCCAGCAGCTTAGGGGCGTATATGAACACTGAAGCTTTCTTT. Together with reference TRBV7-8 and TRBJ1-1, the CDR3 gives the full variable domain: GAGVSQSPRYKVAKRGQDVALRCDPISGHVSLFWYQQALGQGPEFLTYFQNEAQLDKSGLPSDRFFAERPEGSVSTLKIQRTQQEDSAVYLCASSLGAYMNTEAFFGQGTRLTVV.

Only one count was recorded for this clone. This chain joins TRBV5-4 and TRBJ2-5; TRBD2 matches at 8 bases. The trim removed 1 base at V and 2 bases at J, leaving 1 base unmatched. From germline, CDR1 is SGHNT and CDR2 YYREEE (reference sequence). This CDR3 contains 14 residues. Here the CDR3 reads CASSLTSGQETQYF. The DNA for the CDR3 is TGTGCCAGCAGCTTGACTAGCGGACAAGAGACCCAGTACTTC.

The chain joins TRBV4-1 to TRBJ2-1, with TRBD2 identical over 8 bases. CDR1 and CDR2 (germline): MGHRA, YSYEKL. V was pared by 4 bases and J by 7 bases, with 12 bases of the junction left unmatched. The CDR3 consists of 16 residues. The CDR3 bases are TGCGCCAGCAGCCGAATCGCAGCGGGAGTGGGGAATGAGCAGTTCTTC. It yields the protein CASSRIAAGVGNEQFF.

V is TRBV19 and J is TRBJ1-2; D unclear. The germline V and J ends were trimmed by 3 bases and 2 bases, with 13 bases remaining between them. In germline, CDR1 is LNHDA, CDR2 SQIVND (reference sequence). This CDR3 has 15 residues. This CDR3 is CASSMASTGNYGYTF. The CDR3 DNA reads as TGTGCCAGTAGTATGGCTTCAACGGGGAACTATGGCTACACCTTC.

The V call is TRBV6-4, the J call TRBJ1-2, with TRBD1 as a possible D gene (6 bases). Germline V lookup: CDR1 MRHNA, CDR2 SNTAGT. V was cut by 2 bases and J by 1 base, with 23 bases left in between. The CDR3 totals 19 residues. The CDR3: CASSDPRVADRFHNYGYTF. Written as DNA, the CDR3 is TGTGCCAGCAGTGACCCGAGGGTCGCCGACAGGTTCCATAACTATGGCTACACCTTC.

V and J are TRBV6-5 and TRBJ2-3, with TRBD2 identical over 7 bases. Germline trimming cut 2 bases from V and 2 bases from J; bases unmatched to any gene: 4. The CDR3 contains 15 residues. Germline lookup yields CDR1 MNHEY and CDR2 SVGAGI. CDR3 residues: CASSYASGTTDTQYF. The CDR3 nucleotides are TGTGCCAGCAGTTACGCTAGCGGAACCACAGATACGCAGTATTTT.

CDR3 nucleotide sequence: TGTGCCAGCTCACCACCGGGGCCCGCGGAGACCCAGTACTTC. This translates into CASSPPGPAETQYF. The V call is TRBV18, the J call TRBJ2-5; TRBD1 might be the D (5 bases). The CDR3 consists of 14 residues. The V gene's germline CDR1 is KGHSH and CDR2 LQKENI. V was pared by 0 bases and J by 5 bases, with 10 bases between.

The genes are TRBV19 and TRBJ2-2; 10 nucleotides match TRBD2. The ends lost 6 bases at V and 7 bases at J; junction bases unmatched: 5. The CDR3 is 14 amino acids. The germline gives CDR1 LNHDA, CDR2 SQIVND (reference sequence). CDR3 sequence: CASRKREGNGELFF. CDR3 DNA sequence: TGTGCCAGTAGGAAGCGGGAGGGGAACGGGGAGCTGTTTTTT.

The chain uses TRBV6-5 and TRBJ2-1, with 7 nucleotides matching TRBD2. The CDR3 is 16 residues long. Trimming cost V 2 bases and J 2 bases; bases outside gene matches: 6. The germline V gene encodes CDR1 MNHEY and CDR2 SVGAGI. CDR3 nucleotide sequence: TGTGCCAGCAGTTACCGAGCTAGCGGACCCTACAATGAGCAGTTCTTC. Its translation: CASSYRASGPYNEQFF.

The J gene is TRBJ1-5, the V gene TRBV18, with 7 positions matching TRBD1. Trimming took 5 bases from V and 2 from J; bases not matched to a gene: 6. The CDR3 length is 15 residues. Germline V CDR1 and CDR2: KGHSH, LQKENI. CDR3 nucleotides: TGTGCCAGCTCATCGCGAACAGGGGGCAATCAGCCCCAGCATTTT. Protein product: CASSSRTGGNQPQHF.

This chain connects TRBV5-1 to TRBJ2-1; 10 positions match TRBD2. CDR3 length: 14 amino acids. V lost 0 bases to trimming and J lost 15 bases; unmatched junction nucleotides: 9. Germline values: CDR1 SGHRS, CDR2 YFSETQ. The CDR3 region is CASSLEGSGGFLFF. In nucleotides, the CDR3 is TGCGCCAGCAGCTTGGAGGGTAGCGGGGGGTTTTTGTTCTTC. The whole variable domain, filled in from reference TRBV5-1 and TRBJ2-1, reads KAGVTQTPRYLIKTRGQQVTLSCSPISGHRSVSWYQQTPGQGLQFLFEYFSETQRNKGNFPGRFSGRQFSNSRSEMNVSTLELGDSALYLCASSLEGSGGFLFFGPGTRLTVL.

DNA of the CDR3: TGTGCCAGCAGCCCTGGAGGGGTTAACTATGGCTACACCTTC. Translation: CASSPGGVNYGYTF. V gene TRBV4-2 combines with J gene TRBJ1-2, with a tentative D call TRBD1 (5 bases). Germline V gives CDR1 LGHNA, CDR2 YNFKEQ. This CDR3 region has 14 residues. Trimming stripped 4 bases from V and 1 base from J, with 10 bases between.

The rearrangement uses TRBV30 and TRBJ1-2, with unresolved D. The germline V and J ends were trimmed by 4 bases and 8 bases, with 14 bases remaining between them. This CDR3 contains 12 residues. Germline assignment: CDR1 GTSNPN and CDR2 SVGIG (reference sequence). CDR3 sequence: CAWTGQLWGYTF. The CDR3 DNA follows: TGTGCCTGGACCGGGCAGCTCTGGGGCTACACCTTC.

The chain employs TRBV5-1 and TRBJ2-4; 8 bases align to TRBD2. Germline loops: CDR1 SGHRS, CDR2 YFSETQ. The CDR3 has 14 amino acids. V lost 7 bases, J lost 7 bases, and 10 bases stayed unmatched. For the CDR3, the DNA is TGCGCCAGCTCTAGCGGGCAGGGGAACAACATTCAGTACTTC. Protein sequence: CASSSGQGNNIQYF.

The chain has TRBV6-5 and TRBJ1-6; D unresolved. Trimming stripped 0 bases from V and 8 bases from J, with 2 bases between. This CDR3 region has 12 residues. Germline values: CDR1 MNHEY, CDR2 SVGAGI. The CDR3 loop is CASSYSHSPLHF. CDR3 coding DNA: TGTGCCAGCAGTTACTCGCATTCACCCCTCCACTTT.

The gene calls are TRBV6-5 and TRBJ2-1, with TRBD2 identical over 12 bases. Germline CDR1 reads MNHEY; CDR2 reads SVGAGI. The V and J ends lost 7 bases and 7 bases, in that order; junction bases with no gene match: 5. This CDR3 has 14 residues. CDR3 loop: CASILAGGPNEQFF. CDR3 sequence (DNA): TGTGCCAGCATCCTAGCGGGGGGGCCGAATGAGCAGTTCTTC.

The chain uses TRBV30 and TRBJ1-3; TRBD1 agrees at 7 bases. Trimming took 2 bases from V and 0 from J; bases not matched to a gene: 7. The CDR3 is 16 amino acids. The germline gives CDR1 GTSNPN, CDR2 SVGIG (reference sequence). CDR3 sequence reads: CAWSKTGIFSGNTIYF. In DNA, the CDR3 is TGTGCCTGGAGTAAGACAGGGATATTCTCTGGAAACACCATATATTTT.